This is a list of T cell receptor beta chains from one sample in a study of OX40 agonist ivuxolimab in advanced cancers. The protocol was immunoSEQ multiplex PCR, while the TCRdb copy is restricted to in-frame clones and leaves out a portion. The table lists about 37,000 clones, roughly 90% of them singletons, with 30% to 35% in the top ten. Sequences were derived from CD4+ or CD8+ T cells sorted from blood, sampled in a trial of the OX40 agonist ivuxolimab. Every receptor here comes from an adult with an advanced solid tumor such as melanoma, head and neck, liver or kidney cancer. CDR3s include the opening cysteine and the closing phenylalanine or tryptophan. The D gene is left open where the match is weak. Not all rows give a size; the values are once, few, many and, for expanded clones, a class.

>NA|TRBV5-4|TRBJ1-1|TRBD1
CASRGGQGKAFF
TGTGCCAGCAGGGGAGGACAGGGGAAAGCTTTCTTT
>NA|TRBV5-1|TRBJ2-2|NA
CASSWRRSGQGTGELFF
TGCGCCAGCAGCTGGCGACGCTCTGGACAAGGCACCGGGGAGCTGTTTTTT
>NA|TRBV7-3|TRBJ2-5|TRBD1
CASSGGQGLETQYF
TGTGCCAGCAGCGGCGGACAGGGGTTGGAGACCCAGTACTTC
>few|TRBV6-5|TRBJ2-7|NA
CASSYSAVYSYEQYF
TGTGCCAGCAGTTACTCGGCCGTTTACTCCTACGAGCAGTACTTC
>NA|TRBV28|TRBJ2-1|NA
CASSRFLSEGEQFF
TGTGCCAGCAGTAGGTTTCTATCGGAGGGGGAGCAGTTCTTC
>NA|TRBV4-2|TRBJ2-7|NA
CASSPFGSGPYEQYF
TGTGCCAGCAGCCCCTTTGGGAGCGGCCCCTACGAGCAGTACTTC
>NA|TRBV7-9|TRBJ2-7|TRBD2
CASSRTSSYEQYF
TGTGCCAGCAGCAGGACTAGCTCCTACGAGCAGTACTTC
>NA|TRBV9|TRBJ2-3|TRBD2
CASSPLGRGLAVSTDTQYF
TGTGCCAGCAGCCCACTAGGTAGGGGACTAGCGGTGAGCACAGATACGCAGTATTTT
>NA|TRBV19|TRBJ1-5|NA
CASSIGFLGRYSNQPQHF
TGTGCCAGTAGTATAGGGTTTTTGGGACGGTATAGCAATCAGCCCCAGCATTTT
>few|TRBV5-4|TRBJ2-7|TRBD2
CASSLSGGYEQYF
TGTGCCAGCAGCCTTAGCGGGGGGTACGAGCAGTACTTC
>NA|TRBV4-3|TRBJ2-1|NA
CASSQASSDEQFF
TGCGCCAGCAGCCAAGCCTCAAGTGACGAGCAGTTCTTC
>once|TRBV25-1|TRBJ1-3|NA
CASSDRGFPGNTIYF
TGTGCCAGCAGTGATCGTGGCTTCCCTGGAAACACCATATATTTT
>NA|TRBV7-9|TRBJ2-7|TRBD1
CASSLPNPGQGYEQYF
TGTGCCAGCAGCTTACCTAACCCGGGACAGGGGTACGAGCAGTACTTC
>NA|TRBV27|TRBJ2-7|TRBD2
CASSPSLAGVQYEQYF
TGTGCCAGCAGCCCGTCACTAGCGGGAGTCCAGTACGAGCAGTACTTC
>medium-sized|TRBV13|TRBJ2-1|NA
CASSLETGGEQFF
TGTGCCAGCAGCTTAGAGACAGGAGGGGAGCAGTTCTTC